The 3 T cell receptor beta chains below all came from one sample that was sequenced in a study of T-cell reconstitution after alpha-beta-depleted transplantation in children. Unique molecular identifiers were incorporated into the prepared TCRbeta library. In TCRdb, the PCR reads were re-called with MiXCR into one record per CDR3 protein. Seen here are a few hundred thousand distinct CDR3 sequences, approximately 42% observed once, and the top ten hold approximately 30%. The sample was PBMCs, taken before TCRalphabeta/CD19-depleted stem cell transplant. All receptors derive from a girl aged 2 to 10 with aplastic anemia, due to receive a stem cell transplant.

This clonotype was seen at least ten times. Mismatch with germline at one junction end may stem from a read error. V and J are TRBV12-3 or TRBV12-4 and TRBJ2-7, with 12 nucleotides matching TRBD1. The CDR3 extends over 15 amino acids. Here the CDR3 reads CASGHGGTGGGEHYF. The CDR3 DNA is TGTGCCAGCGGCCACGGTGGGACAGGGGGCGGCGAGCATTACTTC.

The V call is TRBV7-2, the J call TRBJ2-7; 8 positions match TRBD2. Germline CDR1 and CDR2: SGHTA and FQGNSA. With 5 bases clipped from V and 4 bases from J, the junction kept 10 bases outside the gene matches. This CDR3 contains 15 residues. The CDR3: CASSGGLVRSYEQYF. The CDR3 bases are TGTGCCAGCAGCGGGGGACTAGTAAGGTCATACGAGCAGTACTTC.

A few counts support this clonotype. J is TRBJ2-5 and V is TRBV15; weak D call: TRBD2 (7 bases). Trimming removed 3 bases from V and 0 bases from J, with 17 bases in between. This CDR3 has 17 residues. Per germline, CDR1 LNHNV and CDR2 YYDKDF (reference sequence). The CDR3 loop is CATSRRGGAANQETQYF. CDR3 nucleotide sequence: TGTGCCACCAGCAGGAGGGGGGGAGCGGCTAACCAAGAGACCCAGTACTTC.